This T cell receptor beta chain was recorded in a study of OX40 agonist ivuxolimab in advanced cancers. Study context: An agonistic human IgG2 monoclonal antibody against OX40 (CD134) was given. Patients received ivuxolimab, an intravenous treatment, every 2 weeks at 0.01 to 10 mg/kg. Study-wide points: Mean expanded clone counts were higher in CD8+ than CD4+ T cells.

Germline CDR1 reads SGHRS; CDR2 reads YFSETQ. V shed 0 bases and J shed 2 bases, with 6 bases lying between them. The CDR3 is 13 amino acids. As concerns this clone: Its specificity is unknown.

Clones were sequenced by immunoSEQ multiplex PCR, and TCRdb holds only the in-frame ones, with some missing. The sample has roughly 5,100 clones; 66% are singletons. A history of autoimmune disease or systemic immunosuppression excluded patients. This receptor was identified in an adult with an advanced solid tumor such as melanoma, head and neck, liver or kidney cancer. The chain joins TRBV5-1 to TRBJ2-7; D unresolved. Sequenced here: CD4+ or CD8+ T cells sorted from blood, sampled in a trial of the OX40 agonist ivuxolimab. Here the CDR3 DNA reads TGCGCCAGCAGCTTGGTGACAACCTACGAGCAGTACTTC. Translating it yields CASSLVTTYEQYF.